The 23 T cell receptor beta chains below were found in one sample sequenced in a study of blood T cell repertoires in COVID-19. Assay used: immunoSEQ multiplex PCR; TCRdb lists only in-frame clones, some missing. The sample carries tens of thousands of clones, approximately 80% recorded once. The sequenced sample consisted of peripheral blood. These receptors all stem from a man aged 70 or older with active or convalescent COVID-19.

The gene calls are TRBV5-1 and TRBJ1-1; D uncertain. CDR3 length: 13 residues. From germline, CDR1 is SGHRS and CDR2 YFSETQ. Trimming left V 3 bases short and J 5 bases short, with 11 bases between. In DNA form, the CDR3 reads TGCGCCAGCAGCTCCCGCGCAGCGACTGAAGCTTTCTTT. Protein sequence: CASSSRAATEAFF.

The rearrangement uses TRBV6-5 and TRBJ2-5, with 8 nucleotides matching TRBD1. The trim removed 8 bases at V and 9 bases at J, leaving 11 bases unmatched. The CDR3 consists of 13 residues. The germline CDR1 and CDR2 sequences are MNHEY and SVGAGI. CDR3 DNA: TGTGCCAGCGGTAGGACAGGGTCAAGGGCCCAGTACTTC. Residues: CASGRTGSRAQYF.

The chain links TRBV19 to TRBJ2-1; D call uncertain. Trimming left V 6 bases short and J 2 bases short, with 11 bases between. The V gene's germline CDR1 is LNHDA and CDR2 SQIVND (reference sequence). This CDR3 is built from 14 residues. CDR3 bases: TGTGCCAGTAGGATCAACTCTCCCTACAATGAGCAGTTCTTC. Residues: CASRINSPYNEQFF.

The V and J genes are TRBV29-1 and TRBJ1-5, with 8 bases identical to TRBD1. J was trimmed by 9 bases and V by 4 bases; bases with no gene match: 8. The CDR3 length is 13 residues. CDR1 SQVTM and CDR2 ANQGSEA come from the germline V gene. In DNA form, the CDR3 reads TGCAGCGTTGCCGGGACAGGTGGGGGGCCCCAGCATTTT. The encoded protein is CSVAGTGGGPQHF. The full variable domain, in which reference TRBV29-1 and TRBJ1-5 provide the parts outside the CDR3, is SAVISQKPSRDICQRGTSLTIQCQVDSQVTMMFWYRQQPGQSLTLIATANQGSEATYESGFVIDKFPISRPNLTFSTLTVSNMSPEDSSIYLCSVAGTGGGPQHFGDGTRLSIL.

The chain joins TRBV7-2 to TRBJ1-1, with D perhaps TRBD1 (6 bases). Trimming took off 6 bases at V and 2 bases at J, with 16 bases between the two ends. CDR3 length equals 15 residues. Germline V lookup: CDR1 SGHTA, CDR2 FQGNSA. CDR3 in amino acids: CASRLTLGGNTEAFF. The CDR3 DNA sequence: TGTGCCAGCAGACTAACCTTAGGGGGAAACACTGAAGCTTTCTTT. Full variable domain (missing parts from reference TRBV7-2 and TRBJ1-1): GAGVSQSPSNKVTEKGKDVELRCDPISGHTALYWYRQSLGQGLEFLIYFQGNSAPDKSGLPSDRFSAERTGGSVSTLTIQRTQQEDSAVYLCASRLTLGGNTEAFFGQGTRLTVV.

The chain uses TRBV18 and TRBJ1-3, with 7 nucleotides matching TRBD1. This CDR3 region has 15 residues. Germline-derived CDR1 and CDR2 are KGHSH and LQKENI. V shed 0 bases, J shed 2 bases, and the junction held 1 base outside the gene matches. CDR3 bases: TGTGCCAGCTCACCACCCCAGGGGGCTGGAAACACCATATATTTT. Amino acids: CASSPPQGAGNTIYF.

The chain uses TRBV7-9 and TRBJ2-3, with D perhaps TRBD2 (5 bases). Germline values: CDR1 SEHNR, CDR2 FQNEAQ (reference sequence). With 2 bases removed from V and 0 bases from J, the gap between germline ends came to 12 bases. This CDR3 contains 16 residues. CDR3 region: CASSLILATSTDTQYF. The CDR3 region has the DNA TGTGCCAGCAGCTTAATCCTAGCTACTAGCACAGATACGCAGTATTTT.

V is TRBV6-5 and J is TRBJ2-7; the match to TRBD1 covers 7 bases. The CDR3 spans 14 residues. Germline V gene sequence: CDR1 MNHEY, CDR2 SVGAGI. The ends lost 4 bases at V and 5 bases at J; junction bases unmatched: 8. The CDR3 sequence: CASSSPDRFDEQYF. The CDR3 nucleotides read TGTGCCAGCAGTTCTCCGGACAGGTTCGACGAGCAGTACTTC.

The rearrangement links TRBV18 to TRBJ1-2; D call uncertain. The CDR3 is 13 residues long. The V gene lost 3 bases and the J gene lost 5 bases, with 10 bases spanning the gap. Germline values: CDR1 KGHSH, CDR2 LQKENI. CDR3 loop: CASSPEGKYGYTF. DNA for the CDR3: TGTGCCAGCTCACCTGAGGGAAAATATGGCTACACCTTC. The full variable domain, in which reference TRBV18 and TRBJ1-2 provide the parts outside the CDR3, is NAGVMQNPRHLVRRRGQEARLRCSPMKGHSHVYWYRQLPEEGLKFMVYLQKENIIDESGMPKERFSAEFPKEGPSILRIQQVVRGDSAAYFCASSPEGKYGYTFGSGTRLTVV.

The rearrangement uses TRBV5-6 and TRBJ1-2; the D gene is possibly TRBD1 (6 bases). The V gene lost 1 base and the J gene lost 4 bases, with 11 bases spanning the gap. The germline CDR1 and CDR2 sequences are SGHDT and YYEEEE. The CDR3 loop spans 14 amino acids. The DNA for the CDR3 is TGTGCCAGCAGCTTGAGAAGGGGGAGCTATGGCTACACCTTC. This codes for CASSLRRGSYGYTF.

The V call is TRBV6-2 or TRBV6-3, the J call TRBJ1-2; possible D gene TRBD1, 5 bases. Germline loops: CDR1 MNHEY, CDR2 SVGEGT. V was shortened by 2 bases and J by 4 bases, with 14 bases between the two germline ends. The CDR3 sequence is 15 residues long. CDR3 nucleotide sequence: TGTGCCAGCAGTTACGCAGGGCCCCCGGGCTATGGCTACACCTTC. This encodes CASSYAGPPGYGYTF.

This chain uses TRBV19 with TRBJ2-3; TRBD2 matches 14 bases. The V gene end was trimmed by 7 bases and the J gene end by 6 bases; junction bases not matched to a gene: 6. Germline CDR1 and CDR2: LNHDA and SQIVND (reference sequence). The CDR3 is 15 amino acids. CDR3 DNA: TGTGCCAGTAAGAGGACTAGCGGGGGGCCCGATACGCAGTATTTT. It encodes CASKRTSGGPDTQYF.

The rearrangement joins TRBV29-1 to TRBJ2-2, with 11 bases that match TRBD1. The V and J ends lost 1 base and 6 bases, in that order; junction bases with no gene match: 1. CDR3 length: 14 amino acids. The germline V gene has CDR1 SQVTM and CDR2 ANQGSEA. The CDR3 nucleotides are TGCAGCGTTGAAGGGACAGGGGGCTCCGGGGAGCTGTTTTTT. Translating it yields CSVEGTGGSGELFF.

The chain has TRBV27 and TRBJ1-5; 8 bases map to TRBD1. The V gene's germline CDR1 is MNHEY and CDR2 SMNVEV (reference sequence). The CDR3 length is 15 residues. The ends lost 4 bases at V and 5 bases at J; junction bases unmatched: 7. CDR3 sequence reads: CASSSRTGWDQPQHF. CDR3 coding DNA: TGTGCCAGCAGTTCCCGGACAGGGTGGGATCAGCCCCAGCATTTT.

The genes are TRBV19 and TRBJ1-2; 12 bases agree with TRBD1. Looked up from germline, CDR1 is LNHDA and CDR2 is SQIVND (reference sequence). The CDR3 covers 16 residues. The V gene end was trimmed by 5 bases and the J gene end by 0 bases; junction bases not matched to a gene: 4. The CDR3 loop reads CASSRGQGAPNYGYTF. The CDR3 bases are TGTGCCAGTAGTCGGGGACAGGGGGCCCCTAACTATGGCTACACCTTC.

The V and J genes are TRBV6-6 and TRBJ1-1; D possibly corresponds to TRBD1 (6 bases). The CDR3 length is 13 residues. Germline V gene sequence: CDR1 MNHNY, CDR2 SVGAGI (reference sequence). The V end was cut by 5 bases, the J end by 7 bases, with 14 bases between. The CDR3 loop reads CASSPPGQYEAFF. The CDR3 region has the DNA TGTGCCAGCAGTCCCCCCGGACAGTATGAAGCTTTCTTT.

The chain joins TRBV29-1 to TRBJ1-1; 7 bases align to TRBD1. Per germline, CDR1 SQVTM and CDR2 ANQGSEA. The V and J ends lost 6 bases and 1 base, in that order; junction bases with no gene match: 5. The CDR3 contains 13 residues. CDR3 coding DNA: TGCAGCGTAACTCGACAGGGGAACACTGAAGCTTTCTTT. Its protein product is CSVTRQGNTEAFF.

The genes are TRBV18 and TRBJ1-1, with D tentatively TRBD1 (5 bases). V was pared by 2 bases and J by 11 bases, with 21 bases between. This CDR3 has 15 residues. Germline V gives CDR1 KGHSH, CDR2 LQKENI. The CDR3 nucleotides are TGTGCCAGCTCACCATCAGAAGGTGCAGGGAACTCGGCTTTCTTT. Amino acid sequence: CASSPSEGAGNSAFF.

The CDR3 DNA is TGTGCCAGCAGTCCGGGACAGGGGGCTGGGGCCAACGTCCTGACTTTC. Its translation is CASSPGQGAGANVLTF. The chain uses TRBV6-2 or TRBV6-3 and TRBJ2-6, with 11 bases aligning to TRBD1. The V and J ends lost 5 bases and 2 bases, in that order; junction bases with no gene match: 2. Germline lookup yields CDR1 MNHEY and CDR2 SVGEGT. The CDR3 has 16 residues.

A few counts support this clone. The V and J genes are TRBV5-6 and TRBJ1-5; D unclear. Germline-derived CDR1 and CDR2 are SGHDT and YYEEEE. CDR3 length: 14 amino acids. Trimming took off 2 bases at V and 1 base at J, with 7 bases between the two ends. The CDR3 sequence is CASSFTPSNQPQHF. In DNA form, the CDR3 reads TGTGCCAGCAGCTTTACACCCAGCAATCAGCCCCAGCATTTT. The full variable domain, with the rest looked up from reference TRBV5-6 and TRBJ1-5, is DAGVTQSPTHLIKTRGQQVTLRCSPKSGHDTVSWYQQALGQGPQFIFQYYEEEERQRGNFPDRFSGHQFPNYSSELNVNALLLGDSALYLCASSFTPSNQPQHFGDGTRLSIL.

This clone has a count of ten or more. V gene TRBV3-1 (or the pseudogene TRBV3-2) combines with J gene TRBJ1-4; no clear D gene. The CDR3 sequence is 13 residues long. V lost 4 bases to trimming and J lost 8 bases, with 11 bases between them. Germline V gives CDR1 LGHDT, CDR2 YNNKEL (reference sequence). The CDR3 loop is CASSPLPGEKLFF. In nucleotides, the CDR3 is TGTGCCAGCAGCCCCCTCCCAGGAGAAAAACTGTTTTTT.

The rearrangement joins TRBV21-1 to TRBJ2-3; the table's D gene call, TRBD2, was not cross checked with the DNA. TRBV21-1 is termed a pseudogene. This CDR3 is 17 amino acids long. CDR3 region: CASSKALGYFLTDTQYF. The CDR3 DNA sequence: TGTGCCAGCAGCAAAGCGCTCGGGTACTTCCTTACAGATACGCAGTATTTT.

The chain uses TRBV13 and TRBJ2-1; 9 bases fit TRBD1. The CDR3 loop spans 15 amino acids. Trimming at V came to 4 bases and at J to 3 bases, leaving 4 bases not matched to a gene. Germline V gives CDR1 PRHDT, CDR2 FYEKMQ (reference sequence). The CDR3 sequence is CASSYPGQGYNEQFF. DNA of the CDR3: TGTGCCAGCAGCTACCCGGGACAGGGCTACAATGAGCAGTTCTTC.